The rows below give T cell receptor beta chains drawn from one sample of a study of cytomegalovirus exposure and HLA in healthy donors. Data came from immunoSEQ multiplex PCR; TCRdb stores just in-frame clones and leaves some out. The sample contains some 180,000 clones, roughly 87% of which appear only once. Sequencing was carried out using PBMCs. The receptors were sampled from a boy aged 2 to 10 in good health and CMV-seronegative. Each CDR3 is given with its conserved first and last residue. A D gene is named only where the DNA matches it firmly. Size is stated for part of the rows, as once, few or many counts, or as a class when the clone is expanded.

j_call	clone_size	v_call	d_call	cdr3_nt	cdr3_aa
TRBJ1-1	-	TRBV28	-	TGTGCCACCCGAGAGGTCAACACTGAAGCTTTCTTT	CATREVNTEAFF
TRBJ2-3	-	TRBV7-2	TRBD2	TGTGCCAGCAGCCCTCAGCGGGGGGCGGGGACAGATACGCAGTATTTT	CASSPQRGAGTDTQYF
TRBJ2-3	-	TRBV28	TRBD2	TGTGCCAGCAGTTTCTCCACTCCCGGGGGAGGGACAGATACGCAGTATTTT	CASSFSTPGGGTDTQYF
TRBJ2-3	-	TRBV9	TRBD2	TGTGCCAGCAGCGCGTCCTCTAGCGGGCGGGGAGATACGCAGTATTTT	CASSASSSGRGDTQYF
TRBJ1-2	once	TRBV11-2	-	TGTGCCAGCAGCTTAACGCAGGGAGGCGGCTACACCTTC	CASSLTQGGGYTF
TRBJ1-1	-	TRBV27	-	TGTGCCAGCAGTTTCGCTGGGGCGGGGCTGAACACTGAAGCTTTCTTT	CASSFAGAGLNTEAFF
TRBJ1-6	-	TRBV27	-	TGTGCCAGCAGCCTCCGTGGGACAAGATCCTATAATTCACCCCTCCACTTT	CASSLRGTRSYNSPLHF
TRBJ2-1	-	TRBV7-8	-	TGTGCCAGCAGCTTATTGGTAGCCCAGAGAAACAATGAGCAGTTCTTC	CASSLLVAQRNNEQFF
TRBJ2-1	-	TRBV2	TRBD2	TGTGCCTCCCGACTAGCGGGGAACTCCTACAATGAGCAGTTCTTC	CASRLAGNSYNEQFF
TRBJ2-5	-	TRBV5-5	-	TGTGCCAGCAGCCGCCCCCGCGCCGCCCAAGAGACCCAGTACTTC	CASSRPRAAQETQYF
TRBJ2-2	-	TRBV7-9	-	TGTGCCAGCAGACCGGAGGGAACCGGGGAGCTGTTTTTT	CASRPEGTGELFF